Sequencing of this TCR beta chain was carried out in a study of human T cells and chemical hapten exposure. Across the whole study: How much TCR each sample yielded varied, mostly because pooled library volumes differed slightly.

The time point: patch test 1, 2 weeks after DPC sensitization. The treatment: therapeutic diphenylcyclopropenone sensitization with weekly scalp DPC. Findings of the study overall: Because all patients had alopecia, their immune responses might differ from healthy ones. Sensitizing with DPC caused no change in TCRs above 1 in 1000 frequency.

In the authors' methods: A per-sample median of about 100,000 TCRs was observed, with counts ranging from about 23,224 to 690,600. TCRdb itself ran the RACE reads through MiXCR, one entry per CDR3 protein. These V and J calls derive from TCRdb rather than the authors' analysis. The sample holds more than 55,000 distinct CDR3 sequences, more than 8% seen once. Germline V lookup: CDR1 LNHDA, CDR2 SQIVND (reference sequence). This CDR3 has 16 amino acids. Trimming pared 3 bases from V and 2 bases from J, leaving 16 bases between. Concerning this clonotype itself: No antigen is known for it.

The sample consisted of whole blood, taken in connection with sensitization to the hapten diphenylcyclopropenone (DPC). This chain links TRBV19 with TRBJ2-5, with D uncertain. This receptor was obtained from a woman aged 40 to 50 with alopecia areata. Some clones in this sample may be carry-over from other donors' samples. In DNA, the CDR3 is TGTGCCAGTAGTATGCTGACCTCCCTTCGACAAGAGACCCAGTACTTC. Translated, it gives CASSMLTSLRQETQYF.